These 15 T cell receptor beta chains share one sample of origin, sequenced in a study of CD8+ T cells in alopecia areata. Described treatment: oral pan-JAK inhibitor, 5-10 mg twice daily. Extraction and reverse transcription of RNA yielded cDNA as the sequencing template. TCRdb's table, derived via immunoSEQ multiplex PCR, lists solely in-frame clones and lacks some. The sample contains 150,000 to 200,000 clones, roughly 60% of which appear only once. The input for sequencing was CD4+ T cells sorted from blood, taken at roughly week 58, from a patient treated with tofacitinib. The source is a human donor with alopecia areata.

This clone was detected a few times. The chain has TRBV5-6 and TRBJ1-2, with 7 nucleotides matching TRBD1. The J segment lost 3 bases and the V segment lost 4 bases, leaving 9 bases of the junction unmatched. The germline gives CDR1 SGHDT, CDR2 YYEEEE. The CDR3 contains 15 residues. The CDR3 DNA reads as TGTGCCAGCAGCAAGGGCGGGCAGGGGGACTATGGCTACACCTTC. Translation: CASSKGGQGDYGYTF. Combining the CDR3 with reference TRBV5-6 and TRBJ1-2 gives the whole variable domain DAGVTQSPTHLIKTRGQQVTLRCSPKSGHDTVSWYQQALGQGPQFIFQYYEEEERQRGNFPDRFSGHQFPNYSSELNVNALLLGDSALYLCASSKGGQGDYGYTFGSGTRLTVV.

The rearrangement links TRBV30 to TRBJ2-2; 8 nucleotides agree with TRBD1. V was pared by 7 bases and J by 5 bases, with 18 bases of the junction left unmatched. The CDR3 runs 17 residues. CDR1 is GTSNPN and CDR2 is SVGIG in the germline V gene (reference sequence). The DNA of the CDR3 is TGTGCCTATCTGGACAGGGAGGTTCGAACGGGGACCGGGGAGCTGTTTTTT. Translation: CAYLDREVRTGTGELFF. The variable domain in full, with the rest retrieved from reference TRBV30 and TRBJ2-2, is SQTIHQWPATLVQPVGSPLSLECTVEGTSNPNLYWYRQAAGRGLQLLFYSVGIGQISSEVPQNLSASRPQDRQFILSSKKLLLSDSGFYLCAYLDREVRTGTGELFFGEGSRLTVL.

The gene calls are TRBV6-5 and TRBJ2-4; weak D call: TRBD2 (7 bases). Trimming stripped 2 bases from V and 5 bases from J, with 13 bases between. From germline, CDR1 is MNHEY and CDR2 SVGAGI. This CDR3 is 15 amino acids long. The DNA for the CDR3 is TGTGCCAGCAGTTACCCCTCCGGGGGGCAAAACATTCAGTACTTC. Translated: CASSYPSGGQNIQYF.

The gene calls are TRBV12-5 and TRBJ1-5, with 10 bases matching TRBD1. After removal of 0 bases from V and 6 bases from J, the junction contained 8 bases not matched to a gene. In germline, CDR1 is LGHNT, CDR2 FRNRAP. There are 17 residues in the CDR3. The CDR3 region has the DNA TGTGCTAGTGGTTTGGTACTGGGACAGGGGTCCAGTCAGCCCCAGCATTTT. It codes for CASGLVLGQGSSQPQHF.

The chain is built from TRBV25-1 and TRBJ1-1; D unclear. Trimming removed 8 bases from V and 4 bases from J, with 17 bases in between. From germline, CDR1 is MGHDK and CDR2 SYGVNS. The CDR3 has 14 residues. CDR3 DNA sequence: TGTGCCAGCCCCAAGGACCTTCTAAGCACTGAAGCTTTCTTT. Amino acid sequence: CASPKDLLSTEAFF.

This clone occurred a few times. The rearrangement links TRBV15 to TRBJ2-3; 11 nucleotides match TRBD2. V lost 5 bases and J lost 5; bases outside the gene matches: 15. Germline CDR1 is LNHNV and CDR2 is YYDKDF (reference sequence). The CDR3 totals 18 residues. CDR3 in DNA: TGTGCCACCAGCGGGTTTAGCGGGGGGGCCTCTCGAGGAGATACGCAGTATTTT. Its translation: CATSGFSGGASRGDTQYF.

This clone was seen just once. A read error may produce the germline difference seen at one junction end. The chain carries TRBV6-1 and TRBJ2-5; the match to TRBD2 covers 9 bases. Germline values: CDR1 MNHNS, CDR2 SASEGT. The CDR3 consists of 14 residues. CDR3 amino acids: CASSDPGLAPEWDF. The CDR3 bases are TGTGCCAGCAGTGACCCGGGACTAGCCCCTGAGTGGGACTTC.

V is TRBV30 and J is TRBJ2-3; TRBD2 agrees at 7 bases. Trimming cost V 0 bases and J 2 bases; bases outside gene matches: 2. CDR1 is GTSNPN, CDR2 SVGIG, per germline (reference sequence). The CDR3 totals 14 residues. CDR3: CAWSVLAITDTQYF. For the CDR3, the DNA is TGTGCCTGGAGTGTACTAGCGATCACAGATACGCAGTATTTT.

This chain links TRBV5-1 with TRBJ2-1; tentative D call: TRBD2 (8 bases). The germline V gene encodes CDR1 SGHRS and CDR2 YFSETQ. V was shortened by 5 bases and J by 4 bases, with 16 bases between the two germline ends. The CDR3 contains 15 residues. The CDR3 sequence is CASSRDSGGYNEQFF. The CDR3 bases are TGCGCCAGCAGTCGGGACAGCGGGGGTTACAATGAGCAGTTCTTC.

The chain uses TRBV30 and TRBJ1-3; TRBD1 is a possible D gene (6 bases). This CDR3 spans 15 amino acids. Germline V gene sequence: CDR1 GTSNPN, CDR2 SVGIG (reference sequence). Trimming shortened V by 2 bases and J by 0 bases, and 11 bases separated the two germline ends. The CDR3 loop reads CAWSPDRFSGNTIYF. DNA for the CDR3: TGTGCCTGGAGTCCGGACAGATTCTCTGGAAACACCATATATTTT. Supplemented by reference TRBV30 and TRBJ1-3, the full variable domain reads SQTIHQWPATLVQPVGSPLSLECTVEGTSNPNLYWYRQAAGRGLQLLFYSVGIGQISSEVPQNLSASRPQDRQFILSSKKLLLSDSGFYLCAWSPDRFSGNTIYFGEGSWLTVV.

The chain is built from TRBV7-9 and TRBJ1-2, with 8 bases that match TRBD1. V lost 1 base to trimming and J lost 5 bases; unmatched junction nucleotides: 6. The CDR3 is 15 amino acids. Germline V gene lookup returns CDR1 SEHNR and CDR2 FQNEAQ (reference sequence). Written as DNA, the CDR3 is TGTGCCAGCAGCTTAGTGGGACAGGCGGGATATGGCTACACCTTC. It yields the protein CASSLVGQAGYGYTF.

The table lists this clone with a few counts. This chain connects TRBV29-1 to TRBJ1-1; TRBD1 agrees at 11 bases. CDR3 length: 16 residues. Germline CDR1 SQVTM, CDR2 ANQGSEA. V gave up 6 bases and J gave up 8 bases; unmatched junction bases: 17. The CDR3 DNA sequence: TGCAGCGTCGCTGATCCTCCCGGGACAGGGGGGGAAGAAGCTTTCTTT. As protein: CSVADPPGTGGEEAFF.

The genes are TRBV30 and TRBJ2-3, with TRBD2 matching over 8 bases. This CDR3 spans 16 amino acids. Trimming took 0 bases from V and 3 from J; bases not matched to a gene: 8. Per germline, CDR1 GTSNPN and CDR2 SVGIG (reference sequence). The CDR3 coding sequence is TGTGCCTGGAGTGTACTCAGCGGGGGCATGACAGATACGCAGTATTTT. Translation gives CAWSVLSGGMTDTQYF.

The chain employs TRBV6-5 and TRBJ2-2; TRBD1 is a possible D gene (6 bases). Looked up from germline, CDR1 is MNHEY and CDR2 is SVGAGI. The CDR3 extends over 14 amino acids. Between the trimmed V and J ends, which lost 7 bases and 3 bases, there was a span of 12 bases. Written as DNA, the CDR3 is TGTGCCAGCAAACGACAGGCCCACACCGGGGAGCTGTTTTTT. It codes for CASKRQAHTGELFF.

The V call is TRBV10-3, the J call TRBJ1-2; 8 bases line up with TRBD1. The CDR3 is made up of 14 amino acids. Germline V lookup: CDR1 ENHRY, CDR2 SYGVKD. With 4 bases clipped from V and 4 bases from J, the junction kept 5 bases outside the gene matches. The chain's CDR3 is CAISVDRASYGYTF. The DNA for the CDR3 is TGTGCCATCAGTGTGGACAGGGCCTCCTATGGCTACACCTTC.